Below, one T cell receptor beta chain is given with its context. The antigen remains undetermined. The CDR3 loop spans 15 amino acids. The time point here: cycle 4 day 1 (C4D1), after more than 5 weeks of nivolumab. All the patients suffered relapse after autologous stem cell transplantation, and brentuximab vedotin exposure differed. When best responses were assessed, they were complete response, partial response or progressive disease. Sequenced by immunoSEQ multiplex PCR; TCRdb stores in-frame clones only, minus some. The data show tens of thousands of clones, 91% seen once. This entry comes from a study of PD-1 blockade in classical Hodgkin lymphoma. Findings of the study overall: Complete responders matched newly diagnosed patients in baseline diversity. Relapsed/refractory patients reportedly had lower baseline diversity than newly diagnosed patients. What caused the repertoire differences, perhaps disease activity or prior therapy, remains undefined.

The TCR sequence derives from a human donor with classical Hodgkin lymphoma. Here the sequenced sample was peripheral blood mononuclear cells (PBMCs), taken before the fourth cycle of nivolumab. The chain combines TRBV21-1 with TRBJ1-1; the D call in the table, TRBD1, was not verified against the DNA. TRBV21-1 has pseudogene status. This CDR3 is CASSIRTGKNTEAFF. In DNA form, the CDR3 reads TGTGCCAGCAGCATCCGGACAGGGAAAAACACTGAAGCTTTCTTT.